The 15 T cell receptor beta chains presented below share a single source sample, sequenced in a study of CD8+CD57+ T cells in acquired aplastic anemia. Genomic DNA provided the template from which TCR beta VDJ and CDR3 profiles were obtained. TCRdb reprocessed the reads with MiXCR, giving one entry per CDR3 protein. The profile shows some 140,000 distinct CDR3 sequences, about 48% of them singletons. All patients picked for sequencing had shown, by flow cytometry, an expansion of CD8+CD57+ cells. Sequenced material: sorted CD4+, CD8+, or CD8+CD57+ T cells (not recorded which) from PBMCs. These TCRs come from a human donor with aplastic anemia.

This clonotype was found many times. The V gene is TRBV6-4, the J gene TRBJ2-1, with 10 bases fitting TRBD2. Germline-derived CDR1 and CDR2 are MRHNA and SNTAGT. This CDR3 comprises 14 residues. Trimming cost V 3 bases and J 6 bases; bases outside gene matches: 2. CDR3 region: CASSEASGGNEQFF. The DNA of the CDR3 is TGTGCCAGCAGTGAAGCTAGCGGGGGCAATGAGCAGTTCTTC.

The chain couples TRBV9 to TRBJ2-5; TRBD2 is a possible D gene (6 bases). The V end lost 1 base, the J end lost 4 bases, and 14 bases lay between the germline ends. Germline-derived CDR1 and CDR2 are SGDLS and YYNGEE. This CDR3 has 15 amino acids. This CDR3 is CASSVLTSSGETQYF. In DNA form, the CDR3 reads TGTGCCAGCAGCGTACTTACTAGCTCTGGAGAGACCCAGTACTTC.

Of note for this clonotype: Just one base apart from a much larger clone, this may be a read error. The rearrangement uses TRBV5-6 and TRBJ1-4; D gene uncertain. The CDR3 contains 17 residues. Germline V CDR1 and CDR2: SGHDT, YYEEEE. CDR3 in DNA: TGTGCCAGCAGCTTGTTCAACCCCACCACAACTAATGAAAACCTGTTTTTT. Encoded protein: CASSLFNPTTTNENLFF.

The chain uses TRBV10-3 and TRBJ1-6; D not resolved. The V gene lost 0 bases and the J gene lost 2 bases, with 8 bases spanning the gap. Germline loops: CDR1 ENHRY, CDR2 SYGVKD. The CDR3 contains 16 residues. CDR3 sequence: CAISESRATYNSPLHF. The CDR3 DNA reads TGTGCCATCAGTGAGTCTAGGGCCACCTATAATTCACCCCTCCACTTT.

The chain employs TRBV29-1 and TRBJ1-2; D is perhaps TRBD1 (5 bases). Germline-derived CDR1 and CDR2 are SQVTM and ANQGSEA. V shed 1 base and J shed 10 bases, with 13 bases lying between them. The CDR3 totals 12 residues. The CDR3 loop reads CSVEVARGTYTF. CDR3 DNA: TGCAGCGTTGAAGTTGCAAGGGGTACCTACACCTTC.

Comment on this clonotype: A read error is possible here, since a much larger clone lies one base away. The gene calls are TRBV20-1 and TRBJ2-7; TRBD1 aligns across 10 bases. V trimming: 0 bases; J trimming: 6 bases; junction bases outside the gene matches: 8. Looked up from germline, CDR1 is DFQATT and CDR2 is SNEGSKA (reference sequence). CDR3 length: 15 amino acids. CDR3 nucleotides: TGCAGTGCTAGAGATCCGAGACAGGGGGCGGGCGAGCAGTACTTC. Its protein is CSARDPRQGAGEQYF.

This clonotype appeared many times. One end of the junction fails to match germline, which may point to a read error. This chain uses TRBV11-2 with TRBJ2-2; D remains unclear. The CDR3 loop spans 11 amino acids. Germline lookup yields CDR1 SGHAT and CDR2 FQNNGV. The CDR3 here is CASSSTEELFF. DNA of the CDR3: TGTGCCAGCAGCTCCACCGAGGAGCTGTTTTTT.

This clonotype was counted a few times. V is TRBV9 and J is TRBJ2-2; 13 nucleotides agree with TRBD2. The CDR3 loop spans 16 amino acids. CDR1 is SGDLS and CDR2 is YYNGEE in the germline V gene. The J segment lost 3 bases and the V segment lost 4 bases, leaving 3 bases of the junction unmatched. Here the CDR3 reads CASSTGTSGDTGELFF. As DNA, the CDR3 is TGTGCCAGCAGCACAGGGACTAGCGGGGACACCGGGGAGCTGTTTTTT.

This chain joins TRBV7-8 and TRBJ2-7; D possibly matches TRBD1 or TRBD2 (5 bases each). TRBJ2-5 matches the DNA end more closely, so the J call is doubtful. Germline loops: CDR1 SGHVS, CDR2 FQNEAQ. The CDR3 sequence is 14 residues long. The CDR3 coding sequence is TGTGCCAGCAGCTTAGCGGGACCCCAAGAGACCCAGTACTTC. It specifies CASSLAGPQETQYF.

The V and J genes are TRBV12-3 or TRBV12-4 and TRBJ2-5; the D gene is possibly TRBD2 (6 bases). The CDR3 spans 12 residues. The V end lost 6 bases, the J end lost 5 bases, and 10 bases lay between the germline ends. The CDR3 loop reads CASRLGGETQYF. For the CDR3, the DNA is TGTGCCAGCAGACTCGGGGGTGAGACCCAGTACTTC.

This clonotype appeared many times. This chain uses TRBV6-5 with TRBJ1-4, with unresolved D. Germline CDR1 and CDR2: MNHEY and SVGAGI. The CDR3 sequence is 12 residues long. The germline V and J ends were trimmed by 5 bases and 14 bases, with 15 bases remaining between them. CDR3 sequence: CASSHLNDALFF. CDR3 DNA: TGTGCCAGCAGTCACCTTAATGATGCGCTGTTTTTT.

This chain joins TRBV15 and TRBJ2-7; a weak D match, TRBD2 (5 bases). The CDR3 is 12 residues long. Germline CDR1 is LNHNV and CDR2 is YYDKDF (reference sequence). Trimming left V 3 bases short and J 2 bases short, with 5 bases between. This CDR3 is CATSSGTYEQYF. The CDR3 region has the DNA TGTGCCACCAGCAGCGGGACCTACGAGCAGTACTTC.

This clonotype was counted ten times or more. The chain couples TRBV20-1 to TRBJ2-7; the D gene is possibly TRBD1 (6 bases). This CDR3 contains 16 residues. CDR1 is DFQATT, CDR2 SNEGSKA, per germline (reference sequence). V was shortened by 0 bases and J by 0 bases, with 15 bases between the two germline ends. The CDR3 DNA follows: TGCAGTGCTAGAGATATATATGGGACAAGCTCCTACGAGCAGTACTTC. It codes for CSARDIYGTSSYEQYF.

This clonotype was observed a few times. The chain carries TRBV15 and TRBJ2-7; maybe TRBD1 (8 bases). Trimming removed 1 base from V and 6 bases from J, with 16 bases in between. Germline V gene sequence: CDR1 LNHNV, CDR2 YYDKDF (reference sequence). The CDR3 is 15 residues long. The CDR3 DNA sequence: TGTGCCACCAGCAGAGGAACAGGGGGGGGTCTCGAGCAGTACTTC. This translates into CATSRGTGGGLEQYF. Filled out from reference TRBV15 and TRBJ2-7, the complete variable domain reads DAMVIQNPRYQVTQFGKPVTLSCSQTLNHNVMYWYQQKSSQAPKLLFHYYDKDFNNEADTPDNFQSRRPNTSFCFLDIRSPGLGDTAMYLCATSRGTGGGLEQYFGPGTRLTVT.

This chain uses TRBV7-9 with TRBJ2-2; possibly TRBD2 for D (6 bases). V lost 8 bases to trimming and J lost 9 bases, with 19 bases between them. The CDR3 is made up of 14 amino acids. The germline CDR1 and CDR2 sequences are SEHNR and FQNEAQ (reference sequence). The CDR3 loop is CASGPGAGDRELFF. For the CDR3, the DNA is TGTGCCAGCGGTCCGGGAGCCGGTGATCGGGAGCTGTTTTTT.